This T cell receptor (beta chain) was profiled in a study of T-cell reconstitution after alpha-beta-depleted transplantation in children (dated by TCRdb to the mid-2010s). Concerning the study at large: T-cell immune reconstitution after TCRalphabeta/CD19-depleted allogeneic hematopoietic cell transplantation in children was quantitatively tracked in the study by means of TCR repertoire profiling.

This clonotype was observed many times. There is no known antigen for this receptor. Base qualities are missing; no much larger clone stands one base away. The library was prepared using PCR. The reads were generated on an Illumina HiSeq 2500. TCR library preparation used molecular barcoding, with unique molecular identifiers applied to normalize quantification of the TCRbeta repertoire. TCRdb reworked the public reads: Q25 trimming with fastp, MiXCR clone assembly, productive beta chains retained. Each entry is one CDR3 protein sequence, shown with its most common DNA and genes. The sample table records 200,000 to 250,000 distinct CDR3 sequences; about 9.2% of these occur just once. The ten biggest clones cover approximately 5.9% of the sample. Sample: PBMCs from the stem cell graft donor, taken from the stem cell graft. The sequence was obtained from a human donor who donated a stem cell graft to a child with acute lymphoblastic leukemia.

The DNA sequence reads TGTGCCAGCAGTTTGACGGAATCCTACAATGAGCAGTTCTTC. This yields the protein CASSLTESYNEQFF. The rearrangement combines TRBV27 with TRBJ2-1, with the D gene call left open. Trimming takes 3 bases from V and 1 base from J, and the germline ends sit 7 bases apart. The germline V gene (reference sequence) gives CDR1 as MNHEY and CDR2 as SMNVEV. Inclusive of the bounding cysteine and phenylalanine, the CDR3 is 14 residues long. Solely the CDR3 DNA is kept, with 42 bases framed from the first base.